The 21 T cell receptor beta chains below were found in one sample sequenced in a study of T cells after somatic rescue of genetic block. The assay was immunoSEQ multiplex PCR, and TCRdb's table has in-frame clones only and misses some. The sample records about 70,000 clones, 92% being singletons. The specimen sequenced was peripheral blood mononuclear cells (PBMCs). The receptors stem from a man in his forties.

V and J are TRBV15 and TRBJ1-5, with 12 bases identical to TRBD1. Germline-derived CDR1 and CDR2 are LNHNV and YYDKDF (reference sequence). The V gene end was trimmed by 5 bases and the J gene end by 6 bases; junction bases not matched to a gene: 2. The CDR3 spans 14 residues. The CDR3 nucleotides are TGTGCCACCAGCGGGGACAGGGGGCTTCAGCCCCAGCATTTT. Protein: CATSGDRGLQPQHF.

The V and J genes are TRBV7-6 and TRBJ1-5; D gene ambiguous. Per the germline V gene, CDR1 is SGHVS and CDR2 is FNYEAQ. V shed 5 bases and J shed 11 bases, with 16 bases lying between them. The CDR3 length is 13 residues. CDR3 in amino acids: CASSLVGRVAQHF. CDR3 DNA sequence: TGTGCCAGCAGCCTAGTAGGGCGCGTGGCCCAGCATTTT.

The V and J genes are TRBV5-4 and TRBJ2-1; D not resolved. The germline V and J ends were trimmed by 5 bases and 10 bases, with 13 bases remaining between them. The CDR3 covers 12 residues. Germline assignment: CDR1 SGHNT and CDR2 YYREEE (reference sequence). The CDR3 sequence is CASREARTEQFF. The CDR3 DNA reads TGTGCCAGCAGGGAAGCAAGGACCGAGCAGTTCTTC.

This chain connects TRBV7-8 to TRBJ1-6; D possibly corresponds to TRBD1 (6 bases). The CDR3 length is 16 residues. The germline gives CDR1 SGHVS, CDR2 FQNEAQ. Trimming removed 5 bases at V and 4 bases at J, with 15 bases between. CDR3 in DNA: TGTGCCAGCAGCCCACGGACAGCTCTATATAATTCACCCCTCCACTTT. Its translation is CASSPRTALYNSPLHF.

This clone has only one observation. The chain employs TRBV5-8 and TRBJ2-4; weak D call: TRBD1 (5 bases). The CDR3 runs to 17 residues. V gave up 4 bases and J gave up 0 bases, with 17 bases separating them. Germline CDR1 is SGHTS and CDR2 is YDEGEE. The CDR3 protein is CASSVRDSFLAKNIQYF. CDR3 nucleotides: TGTGCCAGCAGCGTACGAGACAGTTTTCTAGCCAAAAACATTCAGTACTTC.

The chain is built from TRBV28 and TRBJ2-5; the D is unclear. V was pared by 9 bases and J by 1 base, with 6 bases between. Germline CDR1 is MDHEN and CDR2 is SYDVKM. The CDR3 is 11 residues long. CDR3 nucleotide sequence: TGTGCCAGAGGGCCCCAAGAGACCCAGTACTTC. As protein: CARGPQETQYF.

This clone was counted once. The chain carries TRBV5-6 and TRBJ2-3; 10 nucleotides match TRBD2. Germline-derived CDR1 and CDR2 are SGHDT and YYEEEE. The CDR3 spans 16 residues. The V and J ends lost 0 bases and 6 bases, in that order; junction bases with no gene match: 7. In nucleotides, the CDR3 is TGTGCCAGCAGCTTGGGGTCTAGCGGGAGTTGGGATACGCAGTATTTT. Protein: CASSLGSSGSWDTQYF.

This chain connects TRBV18 to TRBJ1-1; no definite D call. The CDR3 spans 13 residues. V dropped 3 bases and J dropped 8 bases, with 13 bases sitting between them. Germline V gene sequence: CDR1 KGHSH, CDR2 LQKENI. The CDR3 coding sequence is TGTGCCAGCTCACCGGTCTTGGATTCCGAAGCTTTCTTT. Translated: CASSPVLDSEAFF.

This chain joins TRBV7-3 and TRBJ2-1; 11 bases match TRBD2. In germline, CDR1 is SGHTA, CDR2 FQGTGA. The CDR3 runs to 17 residues. Trimming at V came to 6 bases and at J to 4 bases, leaving 11 bases not matched to a gene. The CDR3, as DNA: TGTGCCAGCAGGGACGATGGGACTAGCGGACCTTACAATGAGCAGTTCTTC. This sequence encodes CASRDDGTSGPYNEQFF.

V gene TRBV30 combines with J gene TRBJ2-5, with D tentatively TRBD1 (5 bases). Deletions cut 8 bases from V and 5 bases from J, with 15 bases between. The CDR3 extends over 12 amino acids. The V gene's germline CDR1 is GTSNPN and CDR2 SVGIG (reference sequence). The CDR3 DNA reads as TGTGCCGGTTCAAGGGGTGGCGAGACCCAGTACTTC. Encoded protein: CAGSRGGETQYF.

The chain combines TRBV19 with TRBJ1-2; possible D gene TRBD1, 5 bases. Trimming removed 4 bases at V and 7 bases at J, with 10 bases between. The CDR3 totals 12 residues. The germline CDR1 and CDR2 sequences are LNHDA and SQIVND (reference sequence). CDR3 sequence: CASSTGYRGYTF. Written as DNA, the CDR3 is TGTGCCAGTAGTACAGGGTATCGTGGCTACACCTTC.

This chain joins TRBV6-5 and TRBJ1-1, with D possibly being TRBD1 (6 bases). The CDR3 extends over 14 amino acids. Trimming left V 6 bases short and J 0 bases short, with 11 bases between. Per the germline V gene, CDR1 is MNHEY and CDR2 is SVGAGI. The CDR3 region is CASRLQGLNTEAFF. The CDR3 DNA reads TGTGCCAGCAGGTTACAGGGTTTGAACACTGAAGCTTTCTTT.

The gene calls are TRBV11-2 and TRBJ2-2, with no clear D. Trimming shortened V by 5 bases and J by 6 bases, and 10 bases separated the two germline ends. The CDR3 has 13 amino acids. The germline V gene encodes CDR1 SGHAT and CDR2 FQNNGV. CDR3 protein: CASSLEWAGELFF. The CDR3 DNA is TGTGCCAGCAGCCTGGAGTGGGCCGGGGAGCTGTTTTTT.

The rearrangement links TRBV19 to TRBJ1-2; D is perhaps TRBD1 (5 bases). Trimming cost V 0 bases and J 4 bases, with 6 bases left between them. This CDR3 has 13 amino acids. Germline CDR1 LNHDA, CDR2 SQIVND (reference sequence). DNA for the CDR3: TGTGCCAGTAGTATAGACAGGGCCTATGGCTACACCTTC. Translating it yields CASSIDRAYGYTF. Variable domain in full (rest from reference TRBV19 and TRBJ1-2): DGGITQSPKYLFRKEGQNVTLSCEQNLNHDAMYWYRQDPGQGLRLIYYSQIVNDFQKGDIAEGYSVSREKKESFPLTVTSAQKNPTAFYLCASSIDRAYGYTFGSGTRLTVV.

The V and J genes are TRBV7-8 and TRBJ1-1; perhaps TRBD1 as D (5 bases). This CDR3 comprises 16 residues. The germline gives CDR1 SGHVS, CDR2 FQNEAQ. V lost 3 bases and J 3 bases, leaving 17 bases between the germline ends. CDR3 in amino acids: CASSFHIGRGDTEAFF. The CDR3 bases are TGTGCCAGCAGCTTCCATATAGGGCGGGGGGACACTGAAGCTTTCTTT.

V is TRBV6-6 and J is TRBJ2-5; 10 positions agree with TRBD2. J lost 5 bases, V lost 4 bases, and 4 bases had no gene match. This CDR3 contains 14 residues. The V gene's germline CDR1 is MNHNY and CDR2 SVGAGI (reference sequence). CDR3 residues: CASSSLTSGETQYF. The CDR3 DNA reads as TGTGCCAGCAGTTCCCTGACTAGCGGGGAGACCCAGTACTTC.

This clone was recorded once. The chain is built from TRBV15 and TRBJ2-5; unclear D gene. The CDR3 runs to 13 residues. V was trimmed by 0 bases and J by 2 bases, leaving 4 bases between them. Looked up from germline, CDR1 is LNHNV and CDR2 is YYDKDF (reference sequence). The CDR3 nucleotides read TGTGCCACCAGCAGAGAAAGACAAGAGACCCAGTACTTC. This encodes CATSRERQETQYF.

The chain has TRBV7-9 and TRBJ2-5; TRBD1 matches at 7 bases. Germline CDR1 and CDR2: SEHNR and FQNEAQ (reference sequence). V lost 1 base, J lost 2 bases, and 4 bases stayed unmatched. The CDR3 contains 15 residues. Written as DNA, the CDR3 is TGTGCCAGCAGCTTAGACAGGGGACATCAAGAGACCCAGTACTTC. It yields the protein CASSLDRGHQETQYF.

The CDR3 loop reads CASSRLRQPRSYGYTF. The CDR3 DNA reads TGTGCCAGCAGCAGGCTCCGGCAGCCGCGTAGCTATGGCTACACCTTC. The chain uses TRBV7-8 and TRBJ1-2; the D is unclear. This CDR3 has 16 amino acids. CDR1 and CDR2 (germline): SGHVS, FQNEAQ. Trimming pared 5 bases from V and 4 bases from J, leaving 20 bases between.

The V gene is TRBV7-6, the J gene TRBJ2-1; TRBD1 matches 9 bases. The germline V gene has CDR1 SGHVS and CDR2 FNYEAQ. V shed 4 bases and J 8 bases; nucleotides not matched to a gene: 3. CDR3 length equals 13 residues. CDR3 region: CASSSDRGYEQFF. In DNA form, the CDR3 reads TGTGCCAGCAGCTCCGACAGGGGGTATGAGCAGTTCTTC.

The genes are TRBV2 and TRBJ2-6; D is unclear. Trimming took 8 bases from V and 2 from J, leaving 13 bases between them. The CDR3 runs 15 residues. The germline V gene has CDR1 SNHLY and CDR2 FYNNEI. The CDR3 reads CASGQSHAGANVLTF. The CDR3 coding sequence is TGTGCCAGCGGCCAGAGTCATGCTGGGGCCAACGTCCTGACTTTC.